Included here is one T cell receptor (beta chain) sequence, with context. The target antigen is unknown. Using immunoSEQ multiplex PCR, the repertoire was profiled, and TCRdb retains in-frame clones only, with some absent. The table has roughly 49,000 clones, about nine tenths seen once. The data stem from a study of OX40 agonist ivuxolimab in advanced cancers. Looking at the study overall: Age averaged roughly 60 years (range roughly 20 to 90), and 82.7% were male.

Blood samples were obtained at baseline, cycle 4 day 1, and cycle 7 day 1. Deletions cut 5 bases from V and 4 bases from J, with 17 bases between. Germline V lookup: CDR1 SGHTA, CDR2 FQGNSA. There are 15 residues in the CDR3. Findings and caveats of the study: Circulating CD4+ and CD8+ T cells showed clonal expansion by week 6 at 0.1 to 3.0 mg/kg.

Sample: CD4+ or CD8+ T cells sorted from blood, taken in a trial of the OX40 agonist ivuxolimab. The chain recombines TRBV7-2 with TRBJ2-5, with D perhaps matching TRBD1 (6 bases). This receptor was taken from an adult with an advanced solid tumor such as melanoma, head and neck, liver or kidney cancer. CDR3 nucleotides: TGTGCCAGCAGCCCACCAGGGGCCTACCTAGAGACCCAGTACTTC. Translating it yields CASSPPGAYLETQYF.